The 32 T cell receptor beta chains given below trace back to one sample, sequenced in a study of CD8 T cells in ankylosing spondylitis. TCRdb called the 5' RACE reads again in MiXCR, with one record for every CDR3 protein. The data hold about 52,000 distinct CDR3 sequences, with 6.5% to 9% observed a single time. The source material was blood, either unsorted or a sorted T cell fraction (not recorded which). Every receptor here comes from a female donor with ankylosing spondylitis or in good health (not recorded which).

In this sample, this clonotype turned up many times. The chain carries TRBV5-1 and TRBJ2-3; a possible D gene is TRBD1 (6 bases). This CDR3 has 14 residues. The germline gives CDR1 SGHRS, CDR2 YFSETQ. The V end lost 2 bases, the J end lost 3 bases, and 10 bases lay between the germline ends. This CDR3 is CASSLQGQTDTQYF. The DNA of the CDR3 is TGCGCCAGCAGCTTACAGGGTCAGACAGATACGCAGTATTTT.

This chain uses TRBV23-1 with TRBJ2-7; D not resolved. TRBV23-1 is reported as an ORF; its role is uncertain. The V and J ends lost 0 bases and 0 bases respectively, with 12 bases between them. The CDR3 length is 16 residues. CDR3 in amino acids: CASSQSLRISSYEQYV. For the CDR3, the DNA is TGCGCCAGCAGTCAATCTCTGCGGATAAGCTCCTACGAGCAGTACGTC.

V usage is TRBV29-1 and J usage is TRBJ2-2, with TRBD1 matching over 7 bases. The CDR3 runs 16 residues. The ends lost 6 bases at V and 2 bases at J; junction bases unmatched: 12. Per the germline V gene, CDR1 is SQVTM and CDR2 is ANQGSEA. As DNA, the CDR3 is TGCAGCGTCTTACCTGCCGGGACAGCTAACACCGGGGAGCTGTTTTTT. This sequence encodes CSVLPAGTANTGELFF.

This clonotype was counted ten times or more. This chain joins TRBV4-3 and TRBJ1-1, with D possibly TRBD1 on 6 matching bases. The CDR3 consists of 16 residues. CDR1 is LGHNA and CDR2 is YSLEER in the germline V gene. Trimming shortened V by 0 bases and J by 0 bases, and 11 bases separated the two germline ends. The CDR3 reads CASSQDPTGMNTEAFF. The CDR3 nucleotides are TGCGCCAGCAGCCAAGACCCAACAGGGATGAACACTGAAGCTTTCTTT.

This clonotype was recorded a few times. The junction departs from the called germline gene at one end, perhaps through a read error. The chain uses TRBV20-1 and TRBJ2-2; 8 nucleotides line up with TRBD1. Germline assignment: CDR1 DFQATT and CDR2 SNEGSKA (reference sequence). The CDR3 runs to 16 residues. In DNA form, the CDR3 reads TGCTGTGCTAGAGATCCGGCAGGGGGCGATGCCGGGGAGCTGTTTTTT. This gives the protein CCARDPAGGDAGELFF.

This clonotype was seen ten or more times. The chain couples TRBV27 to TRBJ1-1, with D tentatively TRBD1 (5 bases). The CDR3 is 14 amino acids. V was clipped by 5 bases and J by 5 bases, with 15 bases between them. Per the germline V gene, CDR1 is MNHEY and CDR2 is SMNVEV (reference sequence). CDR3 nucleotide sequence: TGTGCCAGCAGTCTCTCTGGGGGGAGGACTGAAGCTTTCTTT. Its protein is CASSLSGGRTEAFF.

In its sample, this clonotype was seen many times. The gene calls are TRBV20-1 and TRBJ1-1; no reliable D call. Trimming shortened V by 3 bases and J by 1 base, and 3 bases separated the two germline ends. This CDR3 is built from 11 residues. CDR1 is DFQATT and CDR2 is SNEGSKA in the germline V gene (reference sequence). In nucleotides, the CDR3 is TGCAGTGCTAGCGGGAACACTGAAGCTTTCTTT. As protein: CSASGNTEAFF.

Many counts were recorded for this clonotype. The CDR3, as DNA: TGCGCCAGCAGCTTCGACAACAGGGCGAACACCGGGGAGCTGTTTTTT. Translated, it gives CASSFDNRANTGELFF. This sequence joins TRBV5-1 and TRBJ2-2; weak D call: TRBD1 (6 bases). CDR1 is SGHRS, CDR2 YFSETQ, per germline. The CDR3 contains 16 residues. Between the trimmed V and J ends, which lost 2 bases and 0 bases, there was a span of 11 bases.

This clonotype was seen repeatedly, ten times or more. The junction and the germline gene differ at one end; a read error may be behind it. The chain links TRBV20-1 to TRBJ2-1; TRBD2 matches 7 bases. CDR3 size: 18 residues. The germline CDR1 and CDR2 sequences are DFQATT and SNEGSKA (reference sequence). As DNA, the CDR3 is TGCTGTGCTAGAGTCGAGCGCCTAGACAGCGGGGATTACAATGAGCAGTTCTTC. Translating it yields CCARVERLDSGDYNEQFF.

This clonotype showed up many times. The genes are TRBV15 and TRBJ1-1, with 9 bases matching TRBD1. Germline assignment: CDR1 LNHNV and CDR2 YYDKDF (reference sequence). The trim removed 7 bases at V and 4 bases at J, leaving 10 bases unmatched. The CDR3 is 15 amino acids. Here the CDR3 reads CATNGDRVWGTEAFF. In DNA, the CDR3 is TGTGCCACCAATGGGGACAGGGTCTGGGGCACTGAAGCTTTCTTT. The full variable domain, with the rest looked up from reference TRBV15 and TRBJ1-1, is DAMVIQNPRYQVTQFGKPVTLSCSQTLNHNVMYWYQQKSSQAPKLLFHYYDKDFNNEADTPDNFQSRRPNTSFCFLDIRSPGLGDTAMYLCATNGDRVWGTEAFFGQGTRLTVV.

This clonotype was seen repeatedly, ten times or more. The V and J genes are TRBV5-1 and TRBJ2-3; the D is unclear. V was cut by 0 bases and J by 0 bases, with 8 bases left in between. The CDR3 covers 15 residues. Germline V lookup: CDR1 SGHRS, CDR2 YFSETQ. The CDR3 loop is CASSLETASTDTQYF. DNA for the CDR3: TGCGCCAGCAGCTTGGAGACGGCCAGCACAGATACGCAGTATTTT. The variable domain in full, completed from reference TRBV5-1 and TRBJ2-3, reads KAGVTQTPRYLIKTRGQQVTLSCSPISGHRSVSWYQQTPGQGLQFLFEYFSETQRNKGNFPGRFSGRQFSNSRSEMNVSTLELGDSALYLCASSLETASTDTQYFGPGTRLTVL.

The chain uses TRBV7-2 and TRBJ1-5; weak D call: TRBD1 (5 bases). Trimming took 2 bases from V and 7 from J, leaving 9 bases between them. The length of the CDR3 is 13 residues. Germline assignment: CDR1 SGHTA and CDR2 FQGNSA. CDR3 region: CASSLPGPQPQHF. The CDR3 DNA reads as TGTGCCAGCAGCTTACCGGGGCCCCAGCCCCAGCATTTT.

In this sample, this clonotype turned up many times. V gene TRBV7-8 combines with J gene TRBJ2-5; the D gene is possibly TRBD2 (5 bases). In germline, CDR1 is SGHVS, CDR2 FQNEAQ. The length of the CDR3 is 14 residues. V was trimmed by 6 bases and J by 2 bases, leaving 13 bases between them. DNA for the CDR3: TGTGCCAGCAGTGACGGACTTAATCAAGAGACCCAGTACTTC. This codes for CASSDGLNQETQYF.

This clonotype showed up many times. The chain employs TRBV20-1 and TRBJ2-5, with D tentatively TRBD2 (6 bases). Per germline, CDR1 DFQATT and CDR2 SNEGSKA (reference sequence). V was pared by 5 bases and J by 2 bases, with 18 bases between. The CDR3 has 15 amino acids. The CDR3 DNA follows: TGCAGTGCTCGCCCTAGCGAGAACTTACAAGAGACCCAGTACTTC. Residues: CSARPSENLQETQYF.

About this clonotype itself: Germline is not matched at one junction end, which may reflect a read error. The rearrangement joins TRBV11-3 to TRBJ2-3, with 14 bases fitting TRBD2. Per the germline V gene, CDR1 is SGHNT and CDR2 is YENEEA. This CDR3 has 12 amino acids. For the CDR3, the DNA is TGTGCCAGCAGCCGGACTAGCGGGGGGCCCAATTTT. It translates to CASSRTSGGPNF.

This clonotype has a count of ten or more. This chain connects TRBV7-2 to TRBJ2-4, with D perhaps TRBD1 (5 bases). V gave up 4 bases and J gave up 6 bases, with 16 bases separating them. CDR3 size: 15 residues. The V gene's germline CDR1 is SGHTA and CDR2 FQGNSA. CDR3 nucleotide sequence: TGTGCCAGCAGCTCCCAAGCAGGGCCCGGAAACATTCAGTACTTC. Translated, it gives CASSSQAGPGNIQYF.

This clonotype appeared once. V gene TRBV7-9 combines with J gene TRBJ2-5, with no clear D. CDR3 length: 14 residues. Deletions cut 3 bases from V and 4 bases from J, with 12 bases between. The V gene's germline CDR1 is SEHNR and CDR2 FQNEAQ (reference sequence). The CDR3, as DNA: TGTGCCAGCAGCTTTGACTGGGTAGGAGAGACCCAGTACTTC. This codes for CASSFDWVGETQYF.

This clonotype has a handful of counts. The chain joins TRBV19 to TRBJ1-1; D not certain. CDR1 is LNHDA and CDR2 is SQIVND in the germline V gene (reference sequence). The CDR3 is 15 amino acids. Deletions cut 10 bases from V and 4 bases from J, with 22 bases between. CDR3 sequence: CATGRVEAPGTEAFF. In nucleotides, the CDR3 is TGTGCCACCGGGAGGGTCGAGGCCCCGGGCACTGAAGCTTTCTTT.

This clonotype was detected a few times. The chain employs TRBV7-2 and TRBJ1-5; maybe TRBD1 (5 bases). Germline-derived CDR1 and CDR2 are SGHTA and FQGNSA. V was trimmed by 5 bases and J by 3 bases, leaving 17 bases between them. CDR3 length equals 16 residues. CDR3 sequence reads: CASSRDPQALNQPQHF. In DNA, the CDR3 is TGTGCCAGCAGCCGGGACCCCCAAGCCCTCAATCAGCCCCAGCATTTT.

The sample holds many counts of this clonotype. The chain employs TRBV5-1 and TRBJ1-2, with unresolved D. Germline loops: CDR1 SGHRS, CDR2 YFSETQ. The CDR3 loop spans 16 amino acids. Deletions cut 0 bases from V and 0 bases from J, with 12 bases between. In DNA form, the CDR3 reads TGCGCCAGCAGCTTGGCCCCCACGGCGACTAACTATGGCTACACCTTC. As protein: CASSLAPTATNYGYTF.

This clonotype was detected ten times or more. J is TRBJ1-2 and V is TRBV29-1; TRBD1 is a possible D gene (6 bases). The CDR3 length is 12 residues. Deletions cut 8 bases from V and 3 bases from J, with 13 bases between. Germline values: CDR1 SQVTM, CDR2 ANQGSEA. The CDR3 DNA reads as TGCAGCACCACCAGGGGCGACTATGGCTACACCTTC. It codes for CSTTRGDYGYTF. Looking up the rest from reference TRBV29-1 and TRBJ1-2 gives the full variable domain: SAVISQKPSRDICQRGTSLTIQCQVDSQVTMMFWYRQQPGQSLTLIATANQGSEATYESGFVIDKFPISRPNLTFSTLTVSNMSPEDSSIYLCSTTRGDYGYTFGSGTRLTVV.

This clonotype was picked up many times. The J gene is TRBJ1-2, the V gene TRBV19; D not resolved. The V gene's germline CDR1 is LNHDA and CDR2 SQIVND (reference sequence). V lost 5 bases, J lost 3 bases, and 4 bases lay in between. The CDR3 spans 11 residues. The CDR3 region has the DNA TGTGCCAGTAGTCGGCACTATGGCTACACCTTC. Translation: CASSRHYGYTF.

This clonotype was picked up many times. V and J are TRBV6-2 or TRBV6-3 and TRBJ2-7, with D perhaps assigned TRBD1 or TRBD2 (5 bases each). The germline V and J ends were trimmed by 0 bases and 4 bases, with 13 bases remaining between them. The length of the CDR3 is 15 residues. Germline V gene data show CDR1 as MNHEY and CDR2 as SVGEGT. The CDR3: CASSYSWNGAYEQYF. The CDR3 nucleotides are TGTGCCAGCAGTTACTCGTGGAACGGGGCATACGAGCAGTACTTC.

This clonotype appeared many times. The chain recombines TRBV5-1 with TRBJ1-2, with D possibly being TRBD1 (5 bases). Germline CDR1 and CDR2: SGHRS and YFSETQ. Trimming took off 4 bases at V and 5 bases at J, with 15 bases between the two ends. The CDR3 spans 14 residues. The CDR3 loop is CASSNPGSGYGYTF. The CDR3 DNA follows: TGCGCCAGCAGCAACCCAGGGAGTGGTTATGGCTACACCTTC.

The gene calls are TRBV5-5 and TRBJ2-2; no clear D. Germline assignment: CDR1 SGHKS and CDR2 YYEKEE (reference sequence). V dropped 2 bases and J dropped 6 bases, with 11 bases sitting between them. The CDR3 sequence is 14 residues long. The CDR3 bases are TGTGCCAGCAGCTTAGTAGGGCGTGCCGGGGAGCTGTTTTTT. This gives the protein CASSLVGRAGELFF.

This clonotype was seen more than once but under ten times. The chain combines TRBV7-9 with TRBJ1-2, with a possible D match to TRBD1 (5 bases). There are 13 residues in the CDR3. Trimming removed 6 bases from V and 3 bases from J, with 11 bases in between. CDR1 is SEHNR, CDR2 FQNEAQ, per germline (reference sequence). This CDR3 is CASSGDVYYGYTF. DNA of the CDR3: TGTGCCAGCAGTGGGGACGTCTACTATGGCTACACCTTC.

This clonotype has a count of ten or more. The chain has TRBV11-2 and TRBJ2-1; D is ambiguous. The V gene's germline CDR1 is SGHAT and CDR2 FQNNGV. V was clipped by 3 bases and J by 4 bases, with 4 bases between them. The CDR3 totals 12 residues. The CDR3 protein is CASSLGYNEQFF. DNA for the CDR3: TGTGCCAGCAGCTTGGGTTACAATGAGCAGTTCTTC.

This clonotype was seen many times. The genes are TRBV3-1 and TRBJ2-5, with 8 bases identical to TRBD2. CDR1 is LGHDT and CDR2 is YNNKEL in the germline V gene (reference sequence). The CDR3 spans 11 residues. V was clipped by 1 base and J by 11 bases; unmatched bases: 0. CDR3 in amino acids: CASSQASGQYF. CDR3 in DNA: TGTGCCAGCAGCCAAGCTAGCGGGCAGTACTTC.

The chain's CDR3 is CASSPSSNQPQHF. In nucleotides, the CDR3 is TGTGCCAGCAGCCCCAGTAGCAATCAGCCCCAGCATTTT. The rearrangement joins TRBV7-2 to TRBJ1-5; D remains ambiguous. The CDR3 is 13 amino acids. Germline lookup yields CDR1 SGHTA and CDR2 FQGNSA. Trimming removed 5 bases at V and 0 bases at J, with 5 bases between.

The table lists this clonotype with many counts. CDR3 DNA: TGCAGTGCTAGAGATCCCAAGCTGGCGGGGGCCTTCTACGAGCAGTACTTC. Amino acids: CSARDPKLAGAFYEQYF. The V call is TRBV20-1, the J call TRBJ2-7; D is perhaps TRBD2 (7 bases). This CDR3 region has 17 residues. Germline loops: CDR1 DFQATT, CDR2 SNEGSKA (reference sequence). V lost 0 bases and J 3 bases, leaving 21 bases between the germline ends.

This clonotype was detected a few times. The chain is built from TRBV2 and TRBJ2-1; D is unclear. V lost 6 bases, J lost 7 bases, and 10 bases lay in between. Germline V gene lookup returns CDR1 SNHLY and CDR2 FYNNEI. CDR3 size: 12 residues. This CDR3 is CASRADDNEQFF. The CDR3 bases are TGTGCCAGCAGGGCGGACGATAATGAGCAGTTCTTC.

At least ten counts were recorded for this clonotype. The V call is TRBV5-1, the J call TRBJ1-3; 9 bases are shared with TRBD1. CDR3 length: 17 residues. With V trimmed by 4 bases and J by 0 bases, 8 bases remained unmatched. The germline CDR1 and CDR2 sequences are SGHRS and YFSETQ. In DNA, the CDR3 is TGCGCCAGCAGCAACGGGACAGGGCCAAACTCTGGAAACACCATATATTTT. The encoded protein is CASSNGTGPNSGNTIYF.